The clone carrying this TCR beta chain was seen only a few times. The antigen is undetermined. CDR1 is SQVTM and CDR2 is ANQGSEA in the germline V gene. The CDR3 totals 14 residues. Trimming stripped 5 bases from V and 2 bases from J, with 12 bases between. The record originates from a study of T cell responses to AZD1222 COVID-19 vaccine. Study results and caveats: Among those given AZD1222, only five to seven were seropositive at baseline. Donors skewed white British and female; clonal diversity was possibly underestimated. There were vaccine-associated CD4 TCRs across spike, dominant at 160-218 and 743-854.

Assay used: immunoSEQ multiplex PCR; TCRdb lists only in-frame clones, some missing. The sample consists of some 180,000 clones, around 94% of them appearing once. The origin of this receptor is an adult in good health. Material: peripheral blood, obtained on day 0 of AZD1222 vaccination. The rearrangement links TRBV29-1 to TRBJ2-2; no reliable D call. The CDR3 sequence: CSVFRSSNTGELFF. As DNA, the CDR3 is TGCAGCGTTTTCCGGAGCAGTAACACCGGGGAGCTGTTTTTT.